This T cell receptor beta chain was identified in a study of cytomegalovirus exposure and HLA in healthy donors. PCR employed 60 Vbeta and 13 Jbeta primers. Using immunoSEQ multiplex PCR, the repertoire was profiled, and TCRdb retains in-frame clones only, with some absent. Among about 110,000 clones listed, roughly 80% were seen once. The germline gives CDR1 MDHEN, CDR2 SYDVKM. The CDR3 sequence is 16 residues long. The V and J ends lost 6 bases and 2 bases, in that order; junction bases with no gene match: 7. The source material was PBMCs. This chain joins TRBV28 and TRBJ2-6; 7 bases line up with TRBD1. The clonotype was recovered from a man between 50 and 59 years old in good health and CMV-seronegative. The CDR3 here is CASRVRTGAGANVLTF. CDR3 DNA sequence: TGTGCCAGCAGGGTACGAACAGGGGCTGGGGCCAACGTCCTGACTTTC.